Listed below are T cell receptor beta chains from one sample, sequenced in a study of blood T cells in healthy people across ages. TCRdb fed the 5' RACE reads into MiXCR, producing one record per CDR3 protein. The data contain 450,000 to 600,000 distinct CDR3 sequences, 27% of them singletons. In addition, the sample was reused for a study of T cells of mothers and their children.

Sequenced input: blood. These receptors were taken from a boy aged 2 to 10 in good health. Each CDR3 is given with its conserved first and last residue. D genes are given only for firm matches. Expanded clones are given a class, and other clones once, few, many or no size at all.

v_gene,d_gene,abundance,j_gene,CDR3aa,CDR3nt
TRBV12-5,TRBD2,many,TRBJ2-7,CASGHGLADFYEQYF,TGTGCTAGTGGCCACGGACTAGCGGACTTCTACGAGCAGTACTTC
TRBV6-6,.,few,TRBJ2-3,CASSIINRGADTQYF,TGTGCCAGCAGTATTATCAACAGAGGGGCAGATACGCAGTATTTT
TRBV18,.,few,TRBJ1-4,CASSPPEVTGNEKLFF,TGTGCCAGCTCACCACCGGAGGTCACAGGGAATGAAAAACTGTTTTTT
TRBV6-1,.,few,TRBJ1-1,CASRQMSYAEAFF,TGTGCCAGCAGGCAAATGTCGTATGCTGAAGCTTTCTTT
TRBV5-5,.,.,TRBJ2-1,CASSLVSGGPAEQFF,TGTGCCAGCAGCTTGGTGTCAGGAGGTCCAGCGGAGCAGTTCTTC
TRBV12-3/TRBV12-4,.,once,TRBJ2-2,CASSLGVGGNTGELFF,TGTGCCAGCAGTTTAGGTGTAGGGGGAAACACCGGGGAGCTGTTTTTT
TRBV7-2,TRBD2,.,TRBJ2-5,CASSSPSGGAGQETQYF,TGTGCCAGCAGCTCCCCCTCGGGGGGAGCCGGGCAAGAGACCCAGTACTTC
TRBV20-1,TRBD1,few,TRBJ2-7,CSARDKVGTGMVSYEQYF,TGCAGTGCTAGAGATAAGGTCGGGACAGGGATGGTCTCCTACGAGCAGTACTTC
TRBV3-1,.,.,TRBJ2-1,CASSQPAGLVRGNEQFF,TGTGCCAGCAGCCAACCGGCGGGGCTAGTGAGGGGCAATGAGCAGTTCTTC
TRBV2,.,.,TRBJ2-2,CASSEWPNTGELFF,TGTGCCAGCAGTGAATGGCCGAACACCGGGGAGCTGTTTTTT
TRBV10-2,.,.,TRBJ2-5,CASSESQAWGTQYF,TGCGCCAGCAGTGAGTCGCAGGCCTGGGGGACCCAGTACTTC
TRBV7-6,TRBD1,few,TRBJ2-5,CASSSIRDRGQETQYF,TGTGCCAGCAGCTCCATCCGGGACAGGGGTCAAGAGACCCAGTACTTC
TRBV12-3/TRBV12-4,TRBD1,few,TRBJ2-1,CASSLRTGRFWNEQFF,TGTGCCAGCAGTTTAAGGACAGGGAGGTTTTGGAATGAGCAGTTCTTC
TRBV7-6,.,.,TRBJ2-7,CASSSFGPAVQYF,TGTGCCAGCAGCTCGTTTGGGCCCGCCGTGCAGTACTTC
TRBV3-1,.,.,TRBJ2-7,CASSHTSNSYEQYF,TGTGCCAGCAGTCACACGTCGAACTCCTACGAGCAGTACTTC
TRBV13,.,once,TRBJ2-1,CASSYSVVNEQFF,TGTGCCAGCAGCTACTCCGTTGTCAATGAGCAGTTCTTC
TRBV5-1,TRBD2,.,TRBJ2-5,CASSSPQSSGPKTQYF,TGCGCCAGCAGCTCGCCCCAGTCTAGCGGGCCCAAGACCCAGTACTTC
TRBV4-1,.,few,TRBJ2-1,CASSQGKARSSYNEQFF,TGCGCCAGCAGCCAAGGAAAAGCGAGGAGCTCCTACAATGAGCAGTTCTTC
TRBV6-5,TRBD2,.,TRBJ2-7,CASSYSGLAEAYEQYF,TGTGCCAGCAGTTACTCCGGACTAGCTGAAGCCTACGAGCAGTACTTC
TRBV24-1,TRBD1,.,TRBJ2-3,CATSGRTGQGIGDTQYF,TGTGCCACCAGTGGCCGAACGGGACAGGGGATCGGAGATACGCAGTATTTT
TRBV29-1,TRBD2,few,TRBJ2-1,CSALGTTYNEQFF,TGCAGCGCTCTCGGGACTACATACAATGAGCAGTTCTTC
TRBV12-3/TRBV12-4,TRBD1,.,TRBJ2-7,CASSGTGQVEQYF,TGTGCCAGCAGTGGGACAGGGCAGGTTGAGCAGTACTTC
TRBV10-3,TRBD1,.,TRBJ1-1,CAISGQGSAEAFF,TGTGCCATCAGTGGACAGGGTTCAGCTGAAGCTTTCTTT
TRBV12-3/TRBV12-4,.,.,TRBJ1-1,CASSFGPRRANTEAFF,TGTGCCAGCAGTTTTGGGCCCCGGAGGGCTAACACTGAAGCTTTCTTT
TRBV2,TRBD1,.,TRBJ2-2,CATDTGGTGELFF,TGTGCCACGGACACAGGGGGCACCGGGGAGCTGTTTTTT
TRBV20-1,TRBD2,few,TRBJ2-3,CSARAGSGRDTQYF,TGCAGTGCTAGAGCAGGTAGCGGGAGAGATACGCAGTATTTT
TRBV2,.,.,TRBJ1-6,CASTLTGTGNSPLHF,TGTGCCAGCACCCTTACGGGGACGGGAAATTCACCCCTCCACTTT
TRBV4-2,.,many,TRBJ1-2,CASSQVRGANYGYTF,TGTGCCAGCAGCCAAGTAAGAGGGGCTAACTATGGCTACACCTTC
TRBV5-1,.,.,TRBJ2-7,CASSLGSGKATYEQYF,TGCGCCAGCAGCTTGGGTTCCGGGAAAGCAACCTACGAGCAGTACTTC
TRBV3-1,.,few,TRBJ1-2,CASSQGVGGTNYGYTF,TGTGCCAGCAGCCAGGGGGTAGGGGGGACTAACTATGGCTACACCTTC
TRBV27,.,few,TRBJ2-7,CASGTGTPKKEQYF,TGTGCCAGCGGGACCGGGACCCCGAAAAAAGAGCAGTACTTC
TRBV5-1,TRBD1,few,TRBJ1-1,CASSLWTGTANTEAFF,TGCGCCAGCAGCCTGTGGACAGGGACGGCGAACACTGAAGCTTTCTTT
TRBV20-1,TRBD1,.,TRBJ2-2,CSAEGQVSPGELFF,TGCAGTGCTGAAGGACAGGTTTCCCCCGGGGAGCTGTTTTTT
TRBV12-5,.,.,TRBJ2-7,CASAFTDGSYEQYF,TGTGCTAGTGCCTTTACCGACGGCTCCTACGAGCAGTACTTC
TRBV9,.,few,TRBJ2-7,CASSVDQGREQYF,TGTGCCAGCAGCGTAGATCAGGGCCGGGAGCAGTACTTC
TRBV20-1,.,few,TRBJ2-1,CSARDSSGVRYNEQFF,TGCAGTGCTAGAGATTCGTCTGGCGTCAGGTACAATGAGCAGTTCTTC
TRBV12-5,TRBD1,many,TRBJ2-7,CASGSGGYEQYF,TGTGCTAGTGGCTCAGGGGGCTACGAGCAGTACTTC
TRBV9,.,.,TRBJ1-5,CASSVDSDQGQPQHF,TGTGCCAGCAGCGTAGATAGCGACCAGGGTCAGCCCCAGCATTTT
TRBV20-1,TRBD1,few,TRBJ2-1,CSARVEWGTGSYNEQFF,TGCAGTGCTAGGGTCGAGTGGGGGACAGGGTCCTACAATGAGCAGTTCTTC
TRBV5-1,.,.,TRBJ2-5,CASSLMAAKETQYF,TGCGCCAGCAGCTTGATGGCTGCTAAAGAGACCCAGTACTTC
TRBV7-9,TRBD1,once,TRBJ2-2,CASSWTGRTGELFF,TGTGCCAGCAGTTGGACAGGGAGGACCGGGGAGCTGTTTTTT
TRBV29-1,.,.,TRBJ2-7,CSGTPGGDFYEQYF,TGCAGCGGTACTCCAGGGGGGGATTTCTACGAGCAGTACTTC
TRBV28,.,.,TRBJ2-2,CASRRGTGELFF,TGTGCCAGCAGAAGGGGCACCGGGGAGCTGTTTTTT
TRBV2,.,few,TRBJ2-1,CASSEVVILYNEQFF,TGTGCCAGCAGTGAGGTCGTCATTCTATACAATGAGCAGTTCTTC
TRBV12-3/TRBV12-4,.,few,TRBJ2-7,CASSSSRIRYEQYF,TGTGCCAGCAGTTCATCTCGTATAAGGTACGAGCAGTACTTC
TRBV3-1,TRBD1,few,TRBJ2-7,CASSQDRRGEQYF,TGTGCCAGCAGCCAGGACAGGAGAGGCGAGCAGTACTTC
TRBV6-5,.,.,TRBJ2-3,CASSYLPVGYQPRSPTDTQYF,TGTGCCAGCAGTTACCTCCCTGTAGGGTACCAGCCTCGATCGCCCACAGATACGCAGTATTTT
TRBV5-5,.,few,TRBJ2-7,CASSWWYGASGSSYEQYF,TGTGCCAGCAGCTGGTGGTACGGGGCAAGCGGCAGCTCCTACGAGCAGTACTTC